The next 29 T cell receptor beta chains were all read from a single sample in a study of CD8 T cells in Susac syndrome. Random hexamers primed reverse transcription of about 0.45 to 1 ug RNA. TCRdb processed the immunoSEQ multiplex PCR reads anew with MiXCR; each CDR3 protein has one entry. Of under 200,000 distinct CDR3 sequences detected, around 96% appear once; the ten largest clones hold about 0.15%. Material: CD8+ T cells from PBMCs. The receptor set was obtained from a human donor with multiple sclerosis.

The table lists this clonotype with a count of one. The chain has TRBV28 and TRBJ2-7; a weak D match, TRBD2 (6 bases). V was pared by 2 bases and J by 1 base, with 15 bases between. The germline V gene has CDR1 MDHEN and CDR2 SYDVKM. There are 16 residues in the CDR3. CDR3 in DNA: TGTGCCAGCAGTTTAGGGGGGTCCTATTTATCCTACGAGCAGTACTTC. Amino acids: CASSLGGSYLSYEQYF.

This sequence joins TRBV29-1 and TRBJ2-2; 7 bases map to TRBD1. Germline CDR1 SQVTM, CDR2 ANQGSEA. Trimming removed 3 bases from V and 5 bases from J; junction bases left unmatched: 6. This CDR3 region has 14 residues. Written as DNA, the CDR3 is TGCAGCGTTGATAGAGGGGGCAAAACCGGGGAGCTGTTTTTT. It encodes CSVDRGGKTGELFF.

This clonotype was found a few times. V is TRBV29-1 and J is TRBJ2-6; 9 bases fit TRBD1. CDR1 SQVTM and CDR2 ANQGSEA come from the germline V gene. The CDR3 is 16 amino acids. V was pared by 4 bases and J by 2 bases, with 6 bases of the junction left unmatched. The CDR3 reads CSVAGTGFAGANVLTF. The CDR3 DNA sequence: TGCAGCGTTGCCGGGACAGGGTTTGCTGGGGCCAACGTCCTGACTTTC.

The V and J genes are TRBV6-4 and TRBJ2-7; 7 nucleotides agree with TRBD1. The CDR3 is 13 residues long. CDR1 MRHNA and CDR2 SNTAGT come from the germline V gene. The ends lost 9 bases at V and 1 base at J; junction bases unmatched: 6. Written as DNA, the CDR3 is TGTGCCAGAAGGGACAGCCTATCCTACGAGCAGTACTTC. Protein sequence: CARRDSLSYEQYF.

The chain carries TRBV7-9 and TRBJ1-2; D perhaps matches TRBD1 (5 bases). CDR1 and CDR2 (germline): SEHNR, FQNEAQ (reference sequence). The CDR3 spans 15 residues. V lost 1 base to trimming and J lost 7 bases, with 16 bases between them. The CDR3 region is CASSLVGRDFGGYTF. The CDR3 nucleotides are TGTGCCAGCAGCTTAGTCGGCAGGGACTTTGGTGGCTACACCTTC.

This chain links TRBV12-3 or TRBV12-4 with TRBJ2-1; D tentatively reads TRBD1 or TRBD2 (6 bases each). V lost 8 bases, J lost 0 bases, and 23 bases lay in between. The CDR3 totals 18 residues. The CDR3 DNA sequence: TGTGCCAGCCTAGGGGGGCAAGGGTCTCCCCGCTCCTACAATGAGCAGTTCTTC. It is translated as CASLGGQGSPRSYNEQFF.

The J gene is TRBJ2-7, the V gene TRBV30; D unresolved. Germline values: CDR1 GTSNPN, CDR2 SVGIG (reference sequence). The V end lost 0 bases, the J end lost 6 bases, and 9 bases lay between the germline ends. The CDR3 is 12 amino acids. CDR3 protein: CAWSVRLLEQYF. In nucleotides, the CDR3 is TGTGCCTGGAGTGTACGACTTCTCGAGCAGTACTTC.

This clonotype was seen only once. CDR3 in amino acids: CASSQVGPSSGEAFF. The CDR3 DNA sequence: TGTGCCAGCAGCCAAGTCGGCCCCTCCTCAGGTGAAGCTTTCTTT. The rearrangement links TRBV9 to TRBJ1-1, with no clear D. The CDR3 is made up of 15 amino acids. The V and J ends lost 4 bases and 7 bases respectively, with 20 bases between them. Germline lookup yields CDR1 SGDLS and CDR2 YYNGEE.

With respect to this clonotype: One junction end does not reproduce the germline sequence, and a read error may be involved. The chain joins TRBV29-1 to TRBJ1-1; D is unclear. This CDR3 has 11 amino acids. CDR1 and CDR2 (germline): SQVTM, ANQGSEA. CDR3 residues: CRARVNTEAFF. The CDR3 DNA reads TGTAGAGCTCGGGTGAACACTGAAGCTTTCTTT.

V and J are TRBV20-1 and TRBJ1-4, with TRBD1 as a possible D gene (5 bases). Germline CDR1 DFQATT, CDR2 SNEGSKA (reference sequence). V was shortened by 4 bases and J by 2 bases, with 8 bases between the two germline ends. This CDR3 region has 13 residues. The CDR3 protein is CSAKTVTNEKLFF. The DNA of the CDR3 is TGCAGTGCTAAGACAGTCACTAATGAAAAACTGTTTTTT.

The chain employs TRBV7-9 and TRBJ2-5, with TRBD1 matching 7 bases. The ends lost 4 bases at V and 2 bases at J; junction bases unmatched: 1. The CDR3 consists of 13 residues. CDR1 SEHNR and CDR2 FQNEAQ come from the germline V gene (reference sequence). The CDR3: CASSSGQQETQYF. The CDR3 bases are TGTGCCAGCAGCTCGGGACAGCAAGAGACCCAGTACTTC.

This rearrangement joins TRBV12-3 or TRBV12-4 to TRBJ1-2; tentatively, D is TRBD1 (5 bases). The CDR3 covers 12 residues. Trimming stripped 5 bases from V and 7 bases from J, with 11 bases between. CDR3 coding DNA: TGTGCCAGCAGTCCTAGCGGGGGTGGCTACACCTTC. This sequence encodes CASSPSGGGYTF.

The V gene is TRBV29-1, the J gene TRBJ2-7; D uncertain. The CDR3 runs 11 residues. Deletions cut 6 bases from V and 3 bases from J, with 9 bases between. Germline-derived CDR1 and CDR2 are SQVTM and ANQGSEA. The CDR3 loop is CSVVLDYEQYF. The DNA of the CDR3 is TGCAGCGTGGTGCTGGACTACGAGCAGTACTTC.

This chain links TRBV29-1 with TRBJ1-2, with TRBD1 matching 8 bases. The V gene end was trimmed by 0 bases and the J gene end by 5 bases; junction bases not matched to a gene: 5. CDR1 SQVTM and CDR2 ANQGSEA come from the germline V gene. This CDR3 comprises 14 residues. As DNA, the CDR3 is TGCAGCGTTGAAGATCGACAGGGGAGGTATGGCTACACCTTC. It specifies CSVEDRQGRYGYTF.

CDR3 region: CASSPFAGANVLTF. The CDR3 DNA reads TGTGCCAGCAGCCCGTTTGCTGGGGCCAACGTCCTGACTTTC. The rearrangement uses TRBV27 and TRBJ2-6, with D hard to call. The germline V gene encodes CDR1 MNHEY and CDR2 SMNVEV (reference sequence). The CDR3 length is 14 residues. Trimming stripped 6 bases from V and 2 bases from J, with 8 bases between. Full variable domain (missing parts from reference TRBV27 and TRBJ2-6): EAQVTQNPRYLITVTGKKLTVTCSQNMNHEYMSWYRQDPGLGLRQIYYSMNVEVTDKGDVPEGYKVSRKEKRNFPLILESPSPNQTSLYFCASSPFAGANVLTFGAGSRLTVL.

V and J are TRBV29-1 and TRBJ1-2, with a tentative D call TRBD1 (5 bases). The CDR3 contains 13 residues. Deletions cut 7 bases from V and 2 bases from J, with 14 bases between. The germline gives CDR1 SQVTM, CDR2 ANQGSEA. The CDR3 reads CSARTGENYGYTF. In nucleotides, the CDR3 is TGCAGCGCTCGAACGGGGGAGAACTATGGCTACACCTTC.

The CDR3 coding sequence is TGTGCCACCAGCAGAGACCTAGAAAGCCGGGCCAGCACAGATACGCAGTATTTT. Amino acid sequence: CATSRDLESRASTDTQYF. The chain combines TRBV15 with TRBJ2-3; no firm D call. The V end was cut by 0 bases, the J end by 0 bases, with 16 bases between. The V gene's germline CDR1 is LNHNV and CDR2 YYDKDF (reference sequence). The length of the CDR3 is 18 residues.

The chain carries TRBV27 and TRBJ2-5; perhaps TRBD1 as D (5 bases). Per germline, CDR1 MNHEY and CDR2 SMNVEV (reference sequence). The V and J ends lost 10 bases and 5 bases respectively, with 14 bases between them. This CDR3 is built from 12 residues. The CDR3 here is CATTGPGETQYF. Here the CDR3 DNA reads TGTGCCACCACCGGCCCAGGGGAGACCCAGTACTTC.

V usage is TRBV6-5 and J usage is TRBJ2-7; D uncertain. Trimming removed 8 bases from V and 4 bases from J, with 12 bases in between. The CDR3 contains 12 residues. The germline V gene encodes CDR1 MNHEY and CDR2 SVGAGI. CDR3 in DNA: TGTGCCAGCGCGGCGCTAGTGTACGAGCAGTACTTC. It codes for CASAALVYEQYF.

This chain connects TRBV11-2 to TRBJ2-2; D might be TRBD2 (8 bases). The CDR3 is 15 amino acids. V was shortened by 5 bases and J by 5 bases, with 15 bases between the two germline ends. The germline V gene has CDR1 SGHAT and CDR2 FQNNGV. CDR3 DNA sequence: TGTGCCAGCAGCCCATTAGCGGGACAGACCGGGGAGCTGTTTTTT. As protein: CASSPLAGQTGELFF.

This chain connects TRBV9 to TRBJ2-1, with TRBD2 matching 10 bases. With 5 bases clipped from V and 5 bases from J, the junction kept 7 bases outside the gene matches. From germline, CDR1 is SGDLS and CDR2 YYNGEE. The CDR3 has 15 amino acids. The CDR3 DNA is TGTGCCAGCAGTAGAGCGGGAGGGCCGCACAATGAGCAGTTCTTC. Protein product: CASSRAGGPHNEQFF.

The CDR3 loop is CSVTSGGGEQYF. In DNA, the CDR3 is TGCAGCGTCACTAGCGGCGGAGGCGAGCAGTACTTC. J is TRBJ2-7 and V is TRBV29-1, with TRBD2 identical over 8 bases. Trimming took 6 bases from V and 6 from J; bases not matched to a gene: 7. The CDR3 covers 12 residues. In germline, CDR1 is SQVTM, CDR2 ANQGSEA.

The rearrangement links TRBV5-1 to TRBJ2-1, with D perhaps matching TRBD2 (7 bases). This CDR3 spans 14 amino acids. The V gene lost 7 bases and the J gene lost 6 bases, with 17 bases spanning the gap. CDR1 is SGHRS and CDR2 is YFSETQ in the germline V gene. The CDR3, as DNA: TGCGCCAGCGCCTGGAGGGGAGGGGGCAATGAGCAGTTCTTC. Protein: CASAWRGGGNEQFF.

The chain joins TRBV10-2 to TRBJ2-1, with TRBD2 matching over 10 bases. The germline gives CDR1 WSHSY, CDR2 SAAADI. The V gene end was trimmed by 8 bases and the J gene end by 6 bases; junction bases not matched to a gene: 4. CDR3 length: 13 amino acids. CDR3 in DNA: TGCGCCAGCCGAGCGGGGGGGCTCAATGAGCAGTTCTTC. Translated, it gives CASRAGGLNEQFF.

This chain links TRBV6-5 with TRBJ1-3; D gene unclear. The CDR3 loop spans 13 amino acids. V was clipped by 5 bases and J by 4 bases, with 9 bases between them. Germline CDR1 MNHEY, CDR2 SVGAGI. This CDR3 is CASSKIFGNTIYF. The CDR3 region has the DNA TGTGCCAGCAGTAAGATCTTCGGAAACACCATATATTTT.

The chain recombines TRBV29-1 with TRBJ2-7, with D possibly matching TRBD1 (6 bases). V was trimmed by 7 bases and J by 5 bases, leaving 21 bases between them. The CDR3 contains 14 residues. The germline CDR1 and CDR2 sequences are SQVTM and ANQGSEA. The CDR3: CSGMGTGKAHEQYF. CDR3 in DNA: TGCAGCGGCATGGGTACAGGGAAGGCCCACGAGCAGTACTTC.

The chain couples TRBV12-3 or TRBV12-4 to TRBJ1-2; D remains unclear. The V end was cut by 5 bases, the J end by 7 bases, with 14 bases between. The CDR3 has 13 amino acids. CDR3 sequence: CASSPGPLVGYTF. CDR3 nucleotide sequence: TGTGCCAGCAGTCCCGGGCCCCTTGTTGGCTACACCTTC.

The genes are TRBV14 and TRBJ2-1; D unclear. This CDR3 spans 15 amino acids. CDR1 SGHDN and CDR2 FVKESK come from the germline V gene. Trimming shortened V by 2 bases and J by 7 bases, and 15 bases separated the two germline ends. The CDR3 loop reads CASSQSPNPKNEQFF. In DNA, the CDR3 is TGTGCCAGCAGCCAAAGCCCCAACCCCAAGAATGAGCAGTTCTTC.

The DNA of the CDR3 is TGTGCCAGCTCGGCCCTCAACTACGAGCAGTACTTC. Its protein is CASSALNYEQYF. J is TRBJ2-7 and V is TRBV7-9; D is uncertain. The CDR3 spans 12 residues. Trimming shortened V by 8 bases and J by 3 bases, and 11 bases separated the two germline ends. Germline V CDR1 and CDR2: SEHNR, FQNEAQ (reference sequence).